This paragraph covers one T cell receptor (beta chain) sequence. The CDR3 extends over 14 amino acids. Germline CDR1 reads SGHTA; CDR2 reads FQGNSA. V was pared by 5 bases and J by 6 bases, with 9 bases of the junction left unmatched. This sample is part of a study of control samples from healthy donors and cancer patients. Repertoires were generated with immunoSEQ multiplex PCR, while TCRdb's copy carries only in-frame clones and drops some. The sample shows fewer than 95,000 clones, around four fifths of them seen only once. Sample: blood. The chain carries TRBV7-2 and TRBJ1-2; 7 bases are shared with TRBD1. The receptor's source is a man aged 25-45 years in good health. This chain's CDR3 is CASSQRTGDNGYTF. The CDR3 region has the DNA TGTGCCAGCAGCCAACGTACAGGGGATAATGGCTACACCTTC.